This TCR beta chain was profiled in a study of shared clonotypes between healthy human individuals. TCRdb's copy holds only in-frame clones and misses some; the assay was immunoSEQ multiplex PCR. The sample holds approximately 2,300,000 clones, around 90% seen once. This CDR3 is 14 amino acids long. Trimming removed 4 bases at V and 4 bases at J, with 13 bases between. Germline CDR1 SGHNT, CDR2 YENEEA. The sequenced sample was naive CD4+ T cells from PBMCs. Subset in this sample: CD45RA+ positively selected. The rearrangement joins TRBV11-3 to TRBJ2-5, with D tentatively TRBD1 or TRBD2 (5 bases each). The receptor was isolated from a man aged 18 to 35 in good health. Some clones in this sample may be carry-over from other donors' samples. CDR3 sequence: CASSSRGVGETQYF. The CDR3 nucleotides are TGTGCCAGCAGCTCTAGGGGAGTAGGAGAGACCCAGTACTTC.